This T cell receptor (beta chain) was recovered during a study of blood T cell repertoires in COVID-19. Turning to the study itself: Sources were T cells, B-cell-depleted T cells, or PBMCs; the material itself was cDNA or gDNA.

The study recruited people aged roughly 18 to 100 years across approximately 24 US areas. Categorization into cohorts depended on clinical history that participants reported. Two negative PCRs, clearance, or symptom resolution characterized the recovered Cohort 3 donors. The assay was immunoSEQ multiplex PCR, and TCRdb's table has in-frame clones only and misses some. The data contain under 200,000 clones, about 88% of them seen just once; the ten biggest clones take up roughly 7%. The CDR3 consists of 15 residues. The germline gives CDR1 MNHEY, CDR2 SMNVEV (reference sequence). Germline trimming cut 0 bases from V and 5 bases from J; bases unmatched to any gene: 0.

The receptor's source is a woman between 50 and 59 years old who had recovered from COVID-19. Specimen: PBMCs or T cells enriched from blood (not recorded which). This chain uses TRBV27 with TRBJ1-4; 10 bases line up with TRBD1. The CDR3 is CASSLSGQGNEKLFF. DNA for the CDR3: TGTGCCAGCAGTTTATCGGGACAGGGGAATGAAAAACTGTTTTTT.